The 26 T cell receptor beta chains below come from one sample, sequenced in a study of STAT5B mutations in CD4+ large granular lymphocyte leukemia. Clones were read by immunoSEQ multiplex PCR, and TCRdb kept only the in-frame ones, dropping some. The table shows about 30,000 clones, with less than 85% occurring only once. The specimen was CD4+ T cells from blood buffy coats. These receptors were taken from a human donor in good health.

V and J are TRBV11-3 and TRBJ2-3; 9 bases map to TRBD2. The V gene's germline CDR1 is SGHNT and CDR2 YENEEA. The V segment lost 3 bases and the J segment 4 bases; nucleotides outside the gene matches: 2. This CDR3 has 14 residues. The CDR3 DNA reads TGTGCCAGCAGCTTTAGCGGGAGTGCAGATACGCAGTATTTT. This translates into CASSFSGSADTQYF.

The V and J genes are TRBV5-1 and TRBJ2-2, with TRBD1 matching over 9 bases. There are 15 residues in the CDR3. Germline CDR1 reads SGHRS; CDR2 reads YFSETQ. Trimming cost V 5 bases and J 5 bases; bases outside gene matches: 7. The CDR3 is CASRRPGTGTGELFF. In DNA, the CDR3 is TGCGCCAGCAGGCGCCCGGGGACAGGGACCGGGGAGCTGTTTTTT.

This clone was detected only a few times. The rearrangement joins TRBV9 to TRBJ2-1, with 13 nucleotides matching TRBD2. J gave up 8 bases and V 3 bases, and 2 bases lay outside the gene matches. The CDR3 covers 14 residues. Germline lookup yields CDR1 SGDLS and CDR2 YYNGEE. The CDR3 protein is CASSGTSGSYEQFF. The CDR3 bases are TGTGCCAGCAGCGGGACTAGCGGGAGCTATGAGCAGTTCTTC. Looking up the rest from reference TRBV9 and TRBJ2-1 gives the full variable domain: DSGVTQTPKHLITATGQRVTLRCSPRSGDLSVYWYQQSLDQGLQFLIQYYNGEERAKGNILERFSAQQFPDLHSELNLSSLELGDSALYFCASSGTSGSYEQFFGPGTRLTVL.

In DNA, the CDR3 is TGCGCCAGCAGCAGGACTAGCGGGAGTGCGTACGAGCAGTACTTC. Translated: CASSRTSGSAYEQYF. The chain uses TRBV5-1 and TRBJ2-7; 13 nucleotides line up with TRBD2. Germline values: CDR1 SGHRS, CDR2 YFSETQ. V shed 4 bases and J 4 bases; nucleotides not matched to a gene: 5. This CDR3 region has 15 residues.

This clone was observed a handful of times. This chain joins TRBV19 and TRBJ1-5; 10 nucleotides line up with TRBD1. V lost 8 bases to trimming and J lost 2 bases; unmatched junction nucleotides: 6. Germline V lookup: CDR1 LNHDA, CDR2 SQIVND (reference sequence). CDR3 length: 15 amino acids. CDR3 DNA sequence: TGTGCCAGTCGACCGGACAGGGGGGGCAATCAGCCCCAGCATTTT. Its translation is CASRPDRGGNQPQHF.

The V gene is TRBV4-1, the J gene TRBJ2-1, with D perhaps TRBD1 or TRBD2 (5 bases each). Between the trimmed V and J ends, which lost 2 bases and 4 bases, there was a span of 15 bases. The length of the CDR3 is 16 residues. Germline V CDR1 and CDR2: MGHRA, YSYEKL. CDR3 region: CASSQPRSRGYNEQFF. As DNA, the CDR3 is TGCGCCAGCAGCCAACCCCGCTCGAGGGGATACAATGAGCAGTTCTTC.

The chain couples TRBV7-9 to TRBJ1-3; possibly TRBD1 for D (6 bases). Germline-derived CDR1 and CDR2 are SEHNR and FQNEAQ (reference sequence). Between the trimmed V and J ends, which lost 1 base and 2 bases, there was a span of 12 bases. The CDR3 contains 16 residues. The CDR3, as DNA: TGTGCCAGCAGCTTAGATTCTCCAGGGGCTGGAAACACCATATATTTT. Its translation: CASSLDSPGAGNTIYF.

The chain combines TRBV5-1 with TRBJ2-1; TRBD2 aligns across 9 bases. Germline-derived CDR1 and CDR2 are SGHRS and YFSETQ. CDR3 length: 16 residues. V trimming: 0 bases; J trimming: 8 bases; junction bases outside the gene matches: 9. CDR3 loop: CASSLEGSGRSHEQFF. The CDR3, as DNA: TGCGCCAGCAGCTTGGAGGGTAGCGGGAGATCCCATGAGCAGTTCTTC. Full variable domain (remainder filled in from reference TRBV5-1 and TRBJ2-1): KAGVTQTPRYLIKTRGQQVTLSCSPISGHRSVSWYQQTPGQGLQFLFEYFSETQRNKGNFPGRFSGRQFSNSRSEMNVSTLELGDSALYLCASSLEGSGRSHEQFFGPGTRLTVL.

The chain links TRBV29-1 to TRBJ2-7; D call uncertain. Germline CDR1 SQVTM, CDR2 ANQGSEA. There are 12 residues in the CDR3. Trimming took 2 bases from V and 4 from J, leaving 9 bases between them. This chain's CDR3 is CSVEMDGYEQYF. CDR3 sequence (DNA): TGCAGCGTTGAAATGGACGGTTACGAGCAGTACTTC.

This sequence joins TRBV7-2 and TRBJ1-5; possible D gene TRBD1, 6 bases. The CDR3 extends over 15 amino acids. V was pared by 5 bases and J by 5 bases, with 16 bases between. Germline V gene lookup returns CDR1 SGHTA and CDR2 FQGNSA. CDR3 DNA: TGTGCCAGCAGCCTCCTGGACAGTAAGGATCAGCCCCAGCATTTT. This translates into CASSLLDSKDQPQHF.

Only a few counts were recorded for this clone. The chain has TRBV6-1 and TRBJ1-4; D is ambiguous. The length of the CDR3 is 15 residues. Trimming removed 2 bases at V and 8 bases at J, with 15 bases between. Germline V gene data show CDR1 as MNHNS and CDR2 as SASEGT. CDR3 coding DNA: TGTGCCAGCAGTGAATTGGTGTCGGCGGCGGAAAAACTGTTTTTT. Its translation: CASSELVSAAEKLFF.

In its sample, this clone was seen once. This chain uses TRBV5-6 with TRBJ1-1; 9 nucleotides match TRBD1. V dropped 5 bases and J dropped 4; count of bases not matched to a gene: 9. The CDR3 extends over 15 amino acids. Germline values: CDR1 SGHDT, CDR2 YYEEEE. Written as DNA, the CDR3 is TGTGCCAGCAGATCGACAGGGGGTTTGGCCACTGAAGCTTTCTTT. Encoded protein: CASRSTGGLATEAFF.

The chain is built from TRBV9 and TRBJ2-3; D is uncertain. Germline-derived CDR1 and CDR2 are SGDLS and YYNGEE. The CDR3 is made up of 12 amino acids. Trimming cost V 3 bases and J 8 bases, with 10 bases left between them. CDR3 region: CASSEAVSTQYF. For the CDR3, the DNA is TGTGCCAGCAGCGAGGCCGTGAGTACGCAGTATTTT. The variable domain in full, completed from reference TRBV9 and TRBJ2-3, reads DSGVTQTPKHLITATGQRVTLRCSPRSGDLSVYWYQQSLDQGLQFLIQYYNGEERAKGNILERFSAQQFPDLHSELNLSSLELGDSALYFCASSEAVSTQYFGPGTRLTVL.

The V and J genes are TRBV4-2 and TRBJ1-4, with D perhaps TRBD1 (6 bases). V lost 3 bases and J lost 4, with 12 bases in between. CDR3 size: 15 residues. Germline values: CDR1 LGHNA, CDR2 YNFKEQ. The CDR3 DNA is TGTGCCAGCAGCCACCCCGGGACACTTAATGAAAAACTGTTTTTT. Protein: CASSHPGTLNEKLFF.

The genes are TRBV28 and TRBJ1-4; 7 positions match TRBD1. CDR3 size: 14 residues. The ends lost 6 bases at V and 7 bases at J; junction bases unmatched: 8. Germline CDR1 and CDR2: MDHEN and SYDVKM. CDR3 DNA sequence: TGTGCCAGCAGCCCGACAGGGCGGGGTGAAAAACTGTTTTTT. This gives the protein CASSPTGRGEKLFF.

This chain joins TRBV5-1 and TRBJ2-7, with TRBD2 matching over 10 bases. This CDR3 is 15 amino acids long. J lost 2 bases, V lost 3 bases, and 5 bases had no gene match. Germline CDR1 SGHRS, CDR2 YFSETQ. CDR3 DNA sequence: TGCGCCAGCAGCTGGGGACTAGCGTCCGCCTACGAGCAGTACTTC. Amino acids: CASSWGLASAYEQYF.

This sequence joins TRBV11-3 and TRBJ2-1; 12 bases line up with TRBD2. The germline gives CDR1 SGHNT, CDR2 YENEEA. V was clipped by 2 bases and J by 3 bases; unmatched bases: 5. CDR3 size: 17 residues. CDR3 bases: TGTGCCAGCAGCTTAACCCTAGCGGGAGGGAACTACAATGAGCAGTTCTTC. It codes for CASSLTLAGGNYNEQFF.

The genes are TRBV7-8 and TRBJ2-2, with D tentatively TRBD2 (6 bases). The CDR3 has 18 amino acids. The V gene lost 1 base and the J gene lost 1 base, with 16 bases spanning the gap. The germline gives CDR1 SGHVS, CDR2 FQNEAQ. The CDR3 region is CASSLVRAGLGNTGELFF. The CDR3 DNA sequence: TGTGCCAGCAGCTTAGTCAGAGCGGGCCTAGGGAACACCGGGGAGCTGTTTTTT.

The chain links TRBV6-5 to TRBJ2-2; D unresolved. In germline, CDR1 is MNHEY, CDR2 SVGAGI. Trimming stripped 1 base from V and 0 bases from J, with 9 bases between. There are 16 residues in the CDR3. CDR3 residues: CASSYLQFSNTGELFF. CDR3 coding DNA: TGTGCCAGCAGTTACTTACAGTTCTCGAACACCGGGGAGCTGTTTTTT.

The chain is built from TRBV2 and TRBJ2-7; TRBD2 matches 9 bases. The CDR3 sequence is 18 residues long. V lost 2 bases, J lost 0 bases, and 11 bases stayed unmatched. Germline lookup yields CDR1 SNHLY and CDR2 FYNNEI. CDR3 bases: TGTGCCAGCAGTGAAAGGTTACTGACTAGCGGACACTCCTACGAGCAGTACTTC. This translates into CASSERLLTSGHSYEQYF.

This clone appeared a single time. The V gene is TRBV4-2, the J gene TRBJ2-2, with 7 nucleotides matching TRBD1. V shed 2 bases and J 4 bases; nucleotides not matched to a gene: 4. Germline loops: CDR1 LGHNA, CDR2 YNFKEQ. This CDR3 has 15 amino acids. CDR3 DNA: TGTGCCAGCAGCCAAAGGGACAGAGGCACCGGGGAGCTGTTTTTT. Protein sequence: CASSQRDRGTGELFF.

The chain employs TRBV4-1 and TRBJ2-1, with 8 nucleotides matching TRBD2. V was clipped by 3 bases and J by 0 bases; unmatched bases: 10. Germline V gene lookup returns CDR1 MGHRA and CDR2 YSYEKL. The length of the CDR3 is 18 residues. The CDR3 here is CASSHGGSGTSSYNEQFF. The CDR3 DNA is TGCGCCAGCAGCCACGGGGGTAGCGGGACTAGCTCCTACAATGAGCAGTTCTTC.

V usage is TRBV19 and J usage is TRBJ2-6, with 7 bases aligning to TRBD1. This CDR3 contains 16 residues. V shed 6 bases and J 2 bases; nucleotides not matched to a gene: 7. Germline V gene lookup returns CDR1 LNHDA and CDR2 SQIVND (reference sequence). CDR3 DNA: TGTGCCAGTAGCTACAGGGGTAGGGCTGGGGCCAACGTCCTGACTTTC. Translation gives CASSYRGRAGANVLTF.

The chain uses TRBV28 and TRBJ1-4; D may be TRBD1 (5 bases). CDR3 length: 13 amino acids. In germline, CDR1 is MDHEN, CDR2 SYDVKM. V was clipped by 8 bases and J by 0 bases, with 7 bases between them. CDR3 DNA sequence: TGTGCCAGCCGGGACCCAACTAATGAAAAACTGTTTTTT. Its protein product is CASRDPTNEKLFF. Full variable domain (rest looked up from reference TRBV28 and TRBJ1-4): DVKVTQSSRYLVKRTGEKVFLECVQDMDHENMFWYRQDPGLGLRLIYFSYDVKMKEKGDIPEGYSVSREKKERFSLILESASTNQTSMYLCASRDPTNEKLFFGSGTQLSVL.

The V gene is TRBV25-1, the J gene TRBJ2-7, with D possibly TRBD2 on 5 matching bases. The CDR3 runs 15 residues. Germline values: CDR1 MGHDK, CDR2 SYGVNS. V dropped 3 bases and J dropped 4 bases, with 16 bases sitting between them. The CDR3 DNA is TGTGCCAGCAGTGAGGGGAACAGAGGGAAGTACGAGCAGTACTTC. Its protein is CASSEGNRGKYEQYF.

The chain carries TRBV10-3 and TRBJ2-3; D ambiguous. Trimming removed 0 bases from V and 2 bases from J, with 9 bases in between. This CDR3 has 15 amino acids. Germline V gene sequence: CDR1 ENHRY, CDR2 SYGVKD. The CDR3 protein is CAISESALLTDTQYF. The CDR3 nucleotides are TGTGCCATCAGTGAGTCGGCGCTACTCACAGATACGCAGTATTTT.